The rows below give T cell receptor beta chains drawn from one sample of a study of blood T cell repertoires in COVID-19. Generated by immunoSEQ multiplex PCR, the TCRdb table keeps only in-frame clones and is missing some. The data show around 440,000 clones, approximately 90% seen once. The sample consisted of peripheral blood. These receptors all come from a woman aged 45-65 years with COVID-19, enrolled during active disease. Both conserved end residues are part of each CDR3. D genes are given only for firm matches. Size is omitted from some rows. Given values are once, few, many or a class for expanded clones.

J gene | clone size | D gene | V gene | CDR3 DNA | CDR3 protein
TRBJ2-1 | . | TRBD2 | TRBV25-1 | TGTGCCAGCAGTGGGTCTAGCGGGCCATACAATGAGCAGTTCTTC | CASSGSSGPYNEQFF
TRBJ1-2 | . | . | TRBV19 | TGTGCCAGTAGTTCAGGATTCTATGGCTACACCTTC | CASSSGFYGYTF
TRBJ1-3 | . | . | TRBV6-5 | TGTGCCAGCAGTCCATCAGGGTTTTCTGGAAACACCATATATTTT | CASSPSGFSGNTIYF
TRBJ1-1 | . | . | TRBV6-5 | TGTGCCAGCAGTTACGGAGGCACCCTGGGAAACACTGAAGCTTTCTTT | CASSYGGTLGNTEAFF
TRBJ1-4 | . | . | TRBV4-1 | TGCGCCAGCAGCGGGGGGGATGAAAAACTGTTTTTT | CASSGGDEKLFF
TRBJ1-3 | . | . | TRBV9 | TGTGCCAGCAGTCCGCCTTTTAGCTCTGGAAACACCATATATTTT | CASSPPFSSGNTIYF
TRBJ2-7 | once | TRBD1 | TRBV19 | TGTGCCAGTAGTATATCAGGGGGAAACCACGAGCAGTACTTC | CASSISGGNHEQYF
TRBJ1-4 | . | TRBD1 | TRBV5-1 | TGCGCCAGCAGCCTGGGACAGGGTGATGAAAAACTGTTTTTT | CASSLGQGDEKLFF
TRBJ2-1 | few | . | TRBV4-1 | TGCGCCAGCAGCCAACCGTCAGGGGGGGAGCAGTTCTTC | CASSQPSGGEQFF
TRBJ1-2 | once | TRBD1 | TRBV15 | TGTGCCACCAGCGGCCGGGACAGGGGGTTTTATGGCTACACCTTC | CATSGRDRGFYGYTF
TRBJ2-2 | . | TRBD2 | TRBV25-1 | TGTGCCAGCAGTGAATACCCCTGGCGGGGGGACGAAACCGGGGAGCTGTTTTTT | CASSEYPWRGDETGELFF
TRBJ1-2 | . | . | TRBV25-1 | TGTGCCAGCAGTGACCCCGGGATCAACTATGGCTACACCTTC | CASSDPGINYGYTF
TRBJ2-7 | once | . | TRBV6-5 | TGTGCCAGCAGTACCACAGGGTATGAGCAGTACTTC | CASSTTGYEQYF
TRBJ1-1 | . | . | TRBV20-1 | TGCAGTGCGCGGAGAGTCACTGAAGCTTTCTTT | CSARRVTEAFF
TRBJ1-2 | once | . | TRBV18 | TGTGCCAGCTCCCCGGCAGGGGCTGACTATGGCTACACCTTC | CASSPAGADYGYTF
TRBJ2-1 | . | TRBD1 | TRBV9 | TGTGCCAGCAGCGAAACAGGGGGCTCTTACAATGAGCAGTTCTTC | CASSETGGSYNEQFF
TRBJ2-2 | . | TRBD1 | TRBV9 | TGTGCCAGCAGCGCAACCGACAGGGGGATTGGCGGGGAGCTGTTTTTT | CASSATDRGIGGELFF
TRBJ1-5 | few | . | TRBV30 | TGTGCCTGGAGTGCCTCTCCGGGGATACAGCCCCAGCATTTT | CAWSASPGIQPQHF
TRBJ1-2 | . | TRBD1 | TRBV5-6 | TGTGCCAGCAGCTTGGAGGACAGGGTTGGCTACACCTTC | CASSLEDRVGYTF
TRBJ2-7 | once | . | TRBV14 | TGTGCCAGCAGCCCCCCCGGACTCCCGAGCTCCTACGAGCAGTACTTC | CASSPPGLPSSYEQYF
TRBJ1-1 | . | TRBD1 | TRBV6-5 | TGTGCCAGCAGCCAGGACAGGGTAGCTTTCTTT | CASSQDRVAFF
TRBJ2-1 | . | TRBD2 | TRBV9 | TGTGCCAGCAGCGGTAGCGGGGGGTACCAGTTCTTC | CASSGSGGYQFF
TRBJ2-1 | . | . | TRBV6-5 | TGTGCCAGCAGTTTGACAGGCCACTCCTACAATGAGCAGTTCTTC | CASSLTGHSYNEQFF
TRBJ1-1 | few | . | TRBV5-4 | TGTGCCAGCAGCCTGCGGGAAGGCCGCCCGGACACTGAAGCTTTCTTT | CASSLREGRPDTEAFF
TRBJ2-7 | once | . | TRBV5-4 | TGTGCCAGCAGCCTGGGCATCCAGGGTTACGAGCAGTACTTC | CASSLGIQGYEQYF
TRBJ1-4 | . | . | TRBV2 | TGTGCCAGCATGGCGGGGGCGGAAAAACTGTTTTTT | CASMAGAEKLFF
TRBJ2-3 | once | TRBD2 | TRBV7-8 | TGTGCCAGCAGACCTACCCGCGGGGGGGGCACAGATACGCAGTATTTT | CASRPTRGGGTDTQYF
TRBJ1-4 | . | . | TRBV19 | TGTGCCAGTAGTCGCCGGACAGAAATTGATGAAAAACTGTTTTTT | CASSRRTEIDEKLFF
TRBJ2-7 | . | . | TRBV21-1 | . | CASSKVGSGNYYEQYF
TRBJ2-4 | . | TRBD1 | TRBV7-3 | TGTGCCAGCAGCCTTGACAGGGACGGCATTCAGTACTTC | CASSLDRDGIQYF
TRBJ1-1 | once | . | TRBV4-1 | TGCGCCAGCAGCCCAACTCAGGTGGAGAACACTGAAGCTTTCTTT | CASSPTQVENTEAFF
TRBJ1-2 | . | TRBD1 | TRBV19 | TGTGCCAGTAGTATTCGGACAGGGGAGGACTATGGCTACACCTTC | CASSIRTGEDYGYTF
TRBJ1-1 | . | . | TRBV7-3 | TGTGCCAGCAGCTTAAGGTCCAGGGGAGGGGACACTGAAGCTTTCTTT | CASSLRSRGGDTEAFF
TRBJ2-6 | few | TRBD1 | TRBV18 | TGTGCCAGCACGGACAGGACCTCTGGGGCCAACGTCCTGACTTTC | CASTDRTSGANVLTF
TRBJ2-7 | . | TRBD1 | TRBV7-8 | TGTGCCAGCAGCGATTCCGGGACAGGGGTCCACGAGCAGTACTTC | CASSDSGTGVHEQYF
TRBJ2-3 | . | . | TRBV6-6 | TGTGCCAGCAGTACATCCTATAGCGTTGGGACAGATACGCAGTATTTT | CASSTSYSVGTDTQYF
TRBJ2-1 | . | TRBD2 | TRBV2 | TGTGCCAGCAGTGAAGCTAGCGGGGCACTCCAAGGGGATGAGCAGTTCTTC | CASSEASGALQGDEQFF
TRBJ1-1 | . | . | TRBV9 | TGTGCCAGCAGTCCCAGAGGGAACACTGAAGCTTTCTTT | CASSPRGNTEAFF
TRBJ1-2 | few | . | TRBV27 | TGTGCCAGCAGTTTATCGTGGGACACCGTGTCTGGCTACACCTTC | CASSLSWDTVSGYTF
TRBJ2-5 | . | . | TRBV4-1 | TGCGCCAGCAGCCAAGTCCGCAGGGTGGTGGAGACCCAGTACTTC | CASSQVRRVVETQYF
TRBJ1-2 | . | TRBD1 | TRBV11-2 | TGTGCCAGCAGTCCGATGACAGGGGATTATGGCTACACCTTC | CASSPMTGDYGYTF
TRBJ1-5 | few | . | TRBV7-2 | TGTGCCAGCAGCCAAATCGGCGGTTTTGGCAATCAGCCCCAGCATTTT | CASSQIGGFGNQPQHF
TRBJ1-2 | . | TRBD1 | TRBV6-5 | TGTGCCAGCAGCTCCGGGACAGGGGTGTTCTATGGCTACACCTTC | CASSSGTGVFYGYTF
TRBJ1-1 | . | . | TRBV9 | TGTGCCAGCAGCGTTTCGGGGAACACTGAAGCTTTCTTT | CASSVSGNTEAFF
TRBJ2-2 | . | TRBD1 | TRBV9 | TGTGCCAGCAGCGTAGAAGGTGGCAGGGGGCGTCGTGACACCGGGGAGCTGTTTTTT | CASSVEGGRGRRDTGELFF
TRBJ1-2 | . | . | TRBV19 | TGTGCCAGTAGAACAGGGCGTGGCTACACCTTC | CASRTGRGYTF